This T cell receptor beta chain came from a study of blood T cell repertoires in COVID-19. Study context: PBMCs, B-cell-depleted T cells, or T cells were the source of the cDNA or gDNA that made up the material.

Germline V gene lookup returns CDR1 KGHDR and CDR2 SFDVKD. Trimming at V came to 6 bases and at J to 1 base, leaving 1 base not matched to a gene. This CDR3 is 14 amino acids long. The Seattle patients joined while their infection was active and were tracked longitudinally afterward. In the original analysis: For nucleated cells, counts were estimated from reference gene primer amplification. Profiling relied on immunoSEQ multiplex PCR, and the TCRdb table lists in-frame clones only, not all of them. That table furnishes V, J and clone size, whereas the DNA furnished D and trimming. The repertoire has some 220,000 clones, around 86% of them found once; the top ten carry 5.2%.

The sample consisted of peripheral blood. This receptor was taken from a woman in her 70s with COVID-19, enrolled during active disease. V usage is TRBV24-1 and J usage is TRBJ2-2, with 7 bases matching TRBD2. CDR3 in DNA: TGTGCCACCAGTCTAGCGGAGAACACCGGGGAGCTGTTTTTT. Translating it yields CATSLAENTGELFF.